Following are 9 T cell receptor beta chains from one sample sequenced in a study of CD8 T cells in Susac syndrome. Reverse transcription of roughly 0.5 to 1 ug RNA was carried out with random hexamers. One entry per CDR3 protein, called by TCRdb with MiXCR from the immunoSEQ multiplex PCR reads. The sample records 84,000 or so distinct CDR3 sequences, about 95% being singletons. Sequencing was carried out using CD8+ T cells from PBMCs. All receptors derive from a human donor with Susac syndrome.

The rearrangement links TRBV7-9 to TRBJ2-7, with TRBD1 identical over 7 bases. CDR3 length: 14 residues. Germline CDR1 SEHNR, CDR2 FQNEAQ (reference sequence). J was trimmed by 3 bases and V by 4 bases; bases with no gene match: 6. Here the CDR3 DNA reads TGTGCCAGCAGCTCCGACAGGGAAGACTACGAGCAGTACTTC. Translating gives CASSSDREDYEQYF.

The table lists this clonotype with a few counts. This chain uses TRBV6-5 with TRBJ2-5, with D possibly called TRBD1 or TRBD2 (5 bases each). CDR1 MNHEY and CDR2 SVGAGI come from the germline V gene. Trimming removed 0 bases from V and 5 bases from J, with 13 bases in between. This CDR3 region has 15 residues. Here the CDR3 DNA reads TGTGCCAGCAGTTACTCGCTGGGTCGGGGCGAGACCCAGTACTTC. It encodes CASSYSLGRGETQYF.

In this sample, this clonotype turned up once. The V and J genes are TRBV7-2 and TRBJ2-3; TRBD2 matches at 9 bases. Germline-derived CDR1 and CDR2 are SGHTA and FQGNSA. V dropped 3 bases and J dropped 0; count of bases not matched to a gene: 7. The CDR3 has 17 residues. The CDR3 here is CASSFPGLAASTDTQYF. CDR3 bases: TGTGCCAGCAGCTTCCCGGGACTAGCAGCTAGCACAGATACGCAGTATTTT.

J is TRBJ2-3 and V is TRBV9, with a possible D match to TRBD2 (5 bases). The germline CDR1 and CDR2 sequences are SGDLS and YYNGEE. This CDR3 contains 14 residues. The V end lost 0 bases, the J end lost 4 bases, and 9 bases lay between the germline ends. The CDR3 here is CASSVEGSADTQYF. The CDR3 nucleotides are TGTGCCAGCAGCGTAGAAGGTAGCGCAGATACGCAGTATTTT.

V gene TRBV11-2 combines with J gene TRBJ2-3, with D perhaps matching TRBD2 (5 bases). V was clipped by 9 bases and J by 6 bases, with 10 bases between them. In germline, CDR1 is SGHAT, CDR2 FQNNGV. The CDR3 runs 11 residues. The CDR3 DNA is TGTGCCAGTGGTAGGGAGGATACGCAGTATTTT. Encoded protein: CASGREDTQYF.

The rearrangement links TRBV29-1 to TRBJ1-2; 8 bases are a match to TRBD1. Germline V gene lookup returns CDR1 SQVTM and CDR2 ANQGSEA. This CDR3 is 12 amino acids long. Trimming took 0 bases from V and 8 from J; bases not matched to a gene: 2. The CDR3 DNA sequence: TGCAGCGTTGAAGAGACAGGGGAAGGCTACACCTTC. This codes for CSVEETGEGYTF.

This clonotype showed up just once. The chain employs TRBV30 and TRBJ2-1, with 11 bases aligning to TRBD2. The CDR3 contains 17 residues. The V and J ends lost 0 bases and 8 bases, in that order; junction bases with no gene match: 12. From germline, CDR1 is GTSNPN and CDR2 SVGIG (reference sequence). The CDR3 DNA reads as TGTGCCTGGAGTGTATGGGGGAAACTAGCGGGAGACGATGAGCAGTTCTTC. This sequence encodes CAWSVWGKLAGDDEQFF.

The J gene is TRBJ2-7, the V gene TRBV20-1; 13 bases agree with TRBD2. V lost 0 bases, J lost 0 bases, and 17 bases stayed unmatched. The CDR3 sequence is 21 residues long. The germline V gene encodes CDR1 DFQATT and CDR2 SNEGSKA (reference sequence). CDR3 loop: CSARDLAAGTSGTGSSYEQYF. The CDR3, as DNA: TGCAGTGCTAGAGATCTGGCTGCCGGGACTAGCGGGACAGGGAGCTCCTACGAGCAGTACTTC.

J is TRBJ1-1 and V is TRBV5-1; 9 nucleotides align to TRBD1. From germline, CDR1 is SGHRS and CDR2 YFSETQ. CDR3 length: 14 amino acids. The junction had 9 bases not matched to a gene; V was cut back by 5 bases and J by 7 bases. CDR3 in DNA: TGCGCCAGCAGGCAATGGACAGGGGCGGATGAAGCTTTCTTT. It encodes CASRQWTGADEAFF. Supplemented by reference TRBV5-1 and TRBJ1-1, the full variable domain reads KAGVTQTPRYLIKTRGQQVTLSCSPISGHRSVSWYQQTPGQGLQFLFEYFSETQRNKGNFPGRFSGRQFSNSRSEMNVSTLELGDSALYLCASRQWTGADEAFFGQGTRLTVV.